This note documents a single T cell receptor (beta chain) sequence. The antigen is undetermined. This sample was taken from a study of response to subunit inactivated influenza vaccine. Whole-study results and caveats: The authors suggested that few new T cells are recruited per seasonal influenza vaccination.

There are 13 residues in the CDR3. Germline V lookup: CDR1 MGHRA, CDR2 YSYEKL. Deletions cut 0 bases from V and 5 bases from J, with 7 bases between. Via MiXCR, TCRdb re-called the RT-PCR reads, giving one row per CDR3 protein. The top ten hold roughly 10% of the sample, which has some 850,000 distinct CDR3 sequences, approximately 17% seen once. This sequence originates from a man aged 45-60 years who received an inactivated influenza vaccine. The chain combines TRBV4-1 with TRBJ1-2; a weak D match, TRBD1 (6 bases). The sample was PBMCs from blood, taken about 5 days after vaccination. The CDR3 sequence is CASSQDQGYGYTF. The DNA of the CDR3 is TGCGCCAGCAGCCAAGATCAGGGGTATGGCTACACCTTC.